A single sample is the source of the 10 T cell receptor beta chains below, sequenced in a study of technical replicates of blood from a few donors (dated by TCRdb to about 2017). Library prep was done by the immunoSEQ multiplex PCR assay. What TCRdb holds here is the immuneACCESS table cut down to in-frame rearrangements. Part of the clones is not present; checked against another copy, under half of the missing clones reflect an unresolved V gene, and the others are unexplained. The sample includes 85,000 to 100,000 clones, with roughly 95% observed a single time. 0.22% of the sample belongs to the ten largest clones. The sequencing sample was made of T cells isolated from PBMCs. The receptors come from a human donor in good health.

The genes are TRBV6-1 and TRBJ2-1, with a tentative D call TRBD1 (6 bases). V dropped 0 bases and J dropped 6 bases, with 18 bases sitting between them. The CDR3 extends over 17 amino acids. Germline lookup yields CDR1 MNHNS and CDR2 SASEGT. The CDR3 DNA follows: TGTGCCAGCAGTGAAGCGGAGGCCAGGGGCATGGGCAATGAGCAGTTCTTC. Protein: CASSEAEARGMGNEQFF.

This chain joins TRBV14 and TRBJ2-7; TRBD2 is a possible D gene (5 bases). There are 18 residues in the CDR3. The V gene's germline CDR1 is SGHDN and CDR2 FVKESK. With 1 base removed from V and 7 bases from J, the gap between germline ends came to 26 bases. The CDR3 coding sequence is TGTGCCAGCAGCCAAGTGCCGGCAGCCCCTGGGAGATGGGGTGAGCAGTACTTC. Its translation is CASSQVPAAPGRWGEQYF.

A single count supports this clone. The chain combines TRBV29-1 with TRBJ2-5; 9 bases line up with TRBD1. The CDR3 has 13 amino acids. V lost 7 bases to trimming and J lost 4 bases; unmatched junction nucleotides: 7. CDR1 SQVTM and CDR2 ANQGSEA come from the germline V gene. This chain's CDR3 is CSALDRGIETQYF. CDR3 coding DNA: TGCAGCGCCCTCGACAGGGGGATAGAGACCCAGTACTTC.

The chain has TRBV18 and TRBJ2-7, with D possibly matching TRBD2 (5 bases). CDR1 KGHSH and CDR2 LQKENI come from the germline V gene. The CDR3 loop spans 14 amino acids. V shed 6 bases and J shed 6 bases, with 18 bases lying between them. The CDR3 nucleotides read TGTGCCAGCTCCCCTGTCCCCGGAGGTTCCGAGCAGTACTTC. It specifies CASSPVPGGSEQYF.

The gene calls are TRBV29-1 and TRBJ2-1, with D maybe TRBD1 (5 bases). Germline V gene lookup returns CDR1 SQVTM and CDR2 ANQGSEA. The CDR3 has 12 amino acids. V shed 6 bases and J shed 7 bases, with 13 bases lying between them. The CDR3 bases are TGCAGCGTCCCAGGGTTTTGGAATGAGCAGTTCTTC. Its translation is CSVPGFWNEQFF.

The chain couples TRBV19 to TRBJ2-1; 12 positions match TRBD2. Trimming took 4 bases from V and 4 from J; bases not matched to a gene: 2. CDR1 and CDR2 from the germline V gene are LNHDA and SQIVND (reference sequence). CDR3 length: 15 amino acids. CDR3 DNA sequence: TGTGCCAGTAGTAGAGGACTAGCGGGATACAATGAGCAGTTCTTC. Its translation: CASSRGLAGYNEQFF.

The chain combines TRBV18 with TRBJ2-5; 8 bases match TRBD2. Germline assignment: CDR1 KGHSH and CDR2 LQKENI. Trimming removed 6 bases from V and 7 bases from J; junction bases left unmatched: 7. The CDR3 sequence is 13 residues long. The CDR3 nucleotides read TGTGCCAGCTCCCTCGGGAGCGGGGGGACCCAGTACTTC. Its protein is CASSLGSGGTQYF.

The chain couples TRBV4-1 to TRBJ2-2, with no clear D. The ends were cut back, 5 bases at V and 2 bases at J, with 12 bases in the middle. CDR1 MGHRA and CDR2 YSYEKL come from the germline V gene. CDR3 length: 15 residues. CDR3 sequence reads: CASSSRQINTGELFF. The DNA for the CDR3 is TGCGCCAGCAGCTCCCGACAAATAAACACCGGGGAGCTGTTTTTT.

The genes are TRBV6-4 and TRBJ2-3; D is perhaps TRBD2 (6 bases). The CDR3 has 15 amino acids. Looked up from germline, CDR1 is MRHNA and CDR2 is SNTAGT. Deletions cut 3 bases from V and 3 bases from J, with 13 bases between. The CDR3 protein is CASSEFGGSTDTQYF. The CDR3 bases are TGTGCCAGCAGTGAGTTCGGGGGTAGTACAGATACGCAGTATTTT.

This chain uses TRBV18 with TRBJ1-5, with 7 bases lining up with TRBD1. The ends lost 6 bases at V and 2 bases at J; junction bases unmatched: 10. The CDR3 is 16 amino acids. Germline V gene lookup returns CDR1 KGHSH and CDR2 LQKENI. The CDR3 bases are TGTGCCAGCTCCATTTCGGGAGGGGGCGGCAATCAGCCCCAGCATTTT. Protein product: CASSISGGGGNQPQHF.